Below, 27 T cell receptor beta chains from the same sample are listed, as sequenced in a study of response to subunit inactivated influenza vaccine (dated by TCRdb to about 2018). The library was built by means of RT-PCR. The run used an Illumina HiSeq 2500. In TCRdb, the public reads were trimmed at Q25 with fastp and aligned with MiXCR, with productive beta chains retained. A single entry per CDR3 protein holds the most common genes and DNA from its merged rows. This sample is represented by approximately 520,000 distinct CDR3 sequences; over 25% of them were singletons. 1.5% to 2% of the sample comes from the top ten. The input for sequencing was CD4+ T cells sorted from PBMCs, taken about 5 days after vaccination. These receptors were taken from a man in his fifties who received an inactivated influenza vaccine. Donor details come from another sample of the same person, matched by shared clones.

This chain uses TRBV4-1 with TRBJ1-6, with D tentatively TRBD1 (5 bases). The V gene lost 0 bases and the J gene lost 6 bases, with 12 bases spanning the gap. The CDR3 contains 16 residues. Germline loops: CDR1 MGHRA, CDR2 YSYEKL. The DNA for the CDR3 is TGCGCCAGCAGCCAAGATCCAGGGCCCGGTAATTCACCCCTCCACTTT. Protein product: CASSQDPGPGNSPLHF.

The genes are TRBV20-1 and TRBJ2-7, with a possible D match to TRBD1 (7 bases). Germline V CDR1 and CDR2: DFQATT, SNEGSKA (reference sequence). The CDR3 extends over 14 amino acids. Trimming took off 0 bases at V and 2 bases at J, with 11 bases between the two ends. In DNA form, the CDR3 reads TGCAGTGCTAGAGATCCCAGGGGGGCCTACGAGCAGTACTTC. Translation gives CSARDPRGAYEQYF.

This clonotype has ten or more counts. V gene TRBV7-9 combines with J gene TRBJ2-5, with 10 positions matching TRBD2. The CDR3 loop spans 15 amino acids. Trimming took 8 bases from V and 5 from J; bases not matched to a gene: 11. In germline, CDR1 is SEHNR, CDR2 FQNEAQ (reference sequence). CDR3 residues: CASSSLAGVGETQYF. The CDR3 bases are TGTGCCAGCTCCTCCCTAGCGGGAGTAGGGGAGACCCAGTACTTC.

This clonotype was picked up many times. This chain links TRBV4-2 with TRBJ1-6; D call uncertain. The germline V and J ends were trimmed by 0 bases and 9 bases, with 12 bases remaining between them. This CDR3 is 15 amino acids long. Germline-derived CDR1 and CDR2 are LGHNA and YNFKEQ. CDR3 coding DNA: TGTGCCAGCAGCCAAGATCCCAGTCTTGGTTCACCCCTCCACTTT. Translating it yields CASSQDPSLGSPLHF.

V usage is TRBV7-2 and J usage is TRBJ2-5; D gene ambiguous. V was shortened by 1 base and J by 5 bases, with 11 bases between the two germline ends. From germline, CDR1 is SGHTA and CDR2 FQGNSA. The CDR3 length is 14 residues. CDR3 bases: TGTGCCAGCAGCTTAGGATACGCTGGGGAGACCCAGTACTTC. Protein: CASSLGYAGETQYF.

This clonotype was seen only a few times. This rearrangement joins TRBV20-1 to TRBJ2-6; tentatively, D is TRBD2 (6 bases). The CDR3 length is 15 residues. The germline V gene has CDR1 DFQATT and CDR2 SNEGSKA (reference sequence). The germline V and J ends were trimmed by 6 bases and 0 bases, with 12 bases remaining between them. CDR3 sequence: CSAPGLYSGANVLTF. In DNA form, the CDR3 reads TGCAGTGCCCCAGGACTATACTCTGGGGCCAACGTCCTGACTTTC.

This clonotype was detected a few times. The gene calls are TRBV10-3 and TRBJ2-6, with 8 bases identical to TRBD1. The germline CDR1 and CDR2 sequences are ENHRY and SYGVKD. V was pared by 5 bases and J by 2 bases, with 5 bases of the junction left unmatched. The CDR3 runs 16 residues. The DNA of the CDR3 is TGTGCCATCAGTCCCTCAGGGGGCACTGGGGCCAACGTCCTGACTTTC. Protein sequence: CAISPSGGTGANVLTF.

This clonotype was seen a handful of times. The V call is TRBV24-1, the J call TRBJ2-5, with TRBD2 matching over 10 bases. The V gene's germline CDR1 is KGHDR and CDR2 SFDVKD. Germline trimming cut 4 bases from V and 0 bases from J; bases unmatched to any gene: 4. The CDR3 extends over 16 amino acids. The CDR3 here is CATSEIGLADQETQYF. The CDR3 coding sequence is TGTGCCACCAGTGAAATTGGACTAGCGGACCAAGAGACCCAGTACTTC.

The chain has TRBV29-1 and TRBJ2-3; tentative D call: TRBD1 (5 bases). The CDR3 is made up of 15 amino acids. Germline values: CDR1 SQVTM, CDR2 ANQGSEA. Trimming left V 7 bases short and J 1 base short, with 18 bases between. The CDR3 coding sequence is TGCAGCGCAATTGCAAAGGGGCCTGGCACAGATACGCAGTATTTT. Its protein product is CSAIAKGPGTDTQYF.

This clonotype was seen only a few times. The CDR3 DNA sequence: TGTGCCAGCAGTTACGTGGGCTACGGTCAGCCCCAGCATTTT. It codes for CASSYVGYGQPQHF. The gene calls are TRBV6-5 and TRBJ1-5, with D unclear. V was clipped by 2 bases and J by 6 bases, with 11 bases between them. This CDR3 has 14 amino acids. Per the germline V gene, CDR1 is MNHEY and CDR2 is SVGAGI.

The chain links TRBV6-2 or TRBV6-3 to TRBJ2-7, with 8 bases matching TRBD2. Losses at the gene ends were 5 bases for V and 3 bases for J; bases not matched to a gene: 12. The V gene's germline CDR1 is MNHEY and CDR2 SVGEGT. The CDR3 is 16 amino acids. The chain's CDR3 is CASSQTSGKTNYEQYF. In DNA, the CDR3 is TGTGCCAGCAGTCAAACTAGCGGAAAAACTAACTACGAGCAGTACTTC.

J is TRBJ1-6 and V is TRBV7-2, with D possibly being TRBD1 (6 bases). Germline V gene data show CDR1 as SGHTA and CDR2 as FQGNSA. V was clipped by 2 bases and J by 9 bases, with 11 bases between them. The CDR3 contains 14 residues. In nucleotides, the CDR3 is TGTGCCAGCAGCTTACTACAGGGTGCTTCACCCCTCCACTTT. It translates to CASSLLQGASPLHF.

V is TRBV5-1 and J is TRBJ2-2; D possibly matches TRBD1 or TRBD2 (6 bases each). The length of the CDR3 is 15 residues. Looked up from germline, CDR1 is SGHRS and CDR2 is YFSETQ. The V end lost 6 bases, the J end lost 6 bases, and 18 bases lay between the germline ends. The CDR3 nucleotides are TGCGCCAGCATGAGCCAAGGGGGGTCGGCCGGGGAGCTGTTTTTT. It encodes CASMSQGGSAGELFF.

The chain joins TRBV20-1 to TRBJ2-5, with 7 bases lining up with TRBD1. CDR3 length equals 13 residues. V shed 7 bases and J 4 bases; nucleotides not matched to a gene: 9. The germline V gene has CDR1 DFQATT and CDR2 SNEGSKA (reference sequence). CDR3 sequence reads: CSDRETGIETQYF. As DNA, the CDR3 is TGCAGTGATAGGGAGACAGGGATAGAGACCCAGTACTTC.

The chain recombines TRBV11-2 with TRBJ2-7, with 9 bases fitting TRBD1. The CDR3 is made up of 15 amino acids. V lost 1 base, J lost 3 bases, and 4 bases stayed unmatched. Germline V gives CDR1 SGHAT, CDR2 FQNNGV. The CDR3 DNA reads TGTGCCAGCAGCTTAGCCTCGGACAGGGGCTACGAGCAGTACTTC. Translated, it gives CASSLASDRGYEQYF.

This clonotype turned up a few times. The chain carries TRBV7-9 and TRBJ2-3; 7 nucleotides agree with TRBD2. Germline V gives CDR1 SEHNR, CDR2 FQNEAQ (reference sequence). The J segment lost 4 bases and the V segment lost 5 bases, leaving 6 bases of the junction unmatched. The CDR3 is made up of 14 amino acids. The CDR3 loop reads CASSTRTSSDTQYF. The CDR3 bases are TGTGCCAGCAGCACCCGGACTAGTTCAGATACGCAGTATTTT.

This clonotype was observed many times. The chain employs TRBV7-2 and TRBJ2-3; 9 bases agree with TRBD2. The CDR3 totals 17 residues. Looked up from germline, CDR1 is SGHTA and CDR2 is FQGNSA. The ends lost 2 bases at V and 5 bases at J; junction bases unmatched: 11. Here the CDR3 DNA reads TGTGCCAGCAGCTTATCTTACCTCGGGCGGGAGGGAGATACGCAGTATTTT. Its translation is CASSLSYLGREGDTQYF.

The V call is TRBV4-1, the J call TRBJ1-1; 8 bases map to TRBD1. With 5 bases clipped from V and 4 bases from J, the junction kept 3 bases outside the gene matches. Germline CDR1 MGHRA, CDR2 YSYEKL. The CDR3 extends over 13 amino acids. The CDR3 is CASSNTGGTEAFF. The CDR3 nucleotides read TGCGCCAGCAGCAATACAGGGGGCACTGAAGCTTTCTTT.

The V and J genes are TRBV7-2 and TRBJ2-3; 12 bases map to TRBD2. V lost 6 bases and J lost 6; bases outside the gene matches: 13. From germline, CDR1 is SGHTA and CDR2 FQGNSA. This CDR3 is built from 17 residues. DNA for the CDR3: TGTGCCAGCAGTCCGGGACTAGCGGGTGCCATTCATGATACGCAGTATTTT. It is translated as CASSPGLAGAIHDTQYF.

This clonotype was counted between two and nine times. The chain combines TRBV12-3 or TRBV12-4 with TRBJ2-1; 8 bases align to TRBD1. The CDR3 spans 14 residues. Germline trimming cut 5 bases from V and 7 bases from J; bases unmatched to any gene: 7. The CDR3 nucleotides read TGTGCCAGCAGTCCGGGGACAGGCTCGAATGAGCAGTTCTTC. This encodes CASSPGTGSNEQFF.

The sample holds a few counts of this clonotype. The chain links TRBV12-3 or TRBV12-4 to TRBJ2-4, with D possibly called TRBD1 or TRBD2 (7 bases each). There are 15 residues in the CDR3. Deletions cut 3 bases from V and 6 bases from J, with 15 bases between. The CDR3, as DNA: TGTGCCAGCAGTTTTCAACAGGGGAGGGGAAACATTCAGTACTTC. Its translation is CASSFQQGRGNIQYF.

This chain uses TRBV6-2 or TRBV6-3 with TRBJ1-2, with 8 bases identical to TRBD1. The CDR3 loop spans 14 amino acids. J gave up 3 bases and V 4 bases, and 4 bases lay outside the gene matches. Per the germline V gene, CDR1 is MNHEY and CDR2 is SVGEGT. CDR3 in amino acids: CASSLKDRDYGYTF. The CDR3 nucleotides are TGTGCCAGCAGTTTAAAGGACAGGGACTATGGCTACACCTTC.

The rearrangement links TRBV5-5 to TRBJ1-2; D possibly corresponds to TRBD1 (5 bases). The length of the CDR3 is 13 residues. CDR1 and CDR2 from the germline V gene are SGHKS and YYEKEE (reference sequence). The V gene lost 4 bases and the J gene lost 8 bases, with 15 bases spanning the gap. The CDR3 is CASSPSRVWGYTF. The CDR3 region has the DNA TGTGCCAGCAGCCCGAGCAGGGTTTGGGGCTACACCTTC.

V is TRBV18 and J is TRBJ1-2; 8 positions agree with TRBD1. CDR3 length equals 15 residues. Germline V gene data show CDR1 as KGHSH and CDR2 as LQKENI. V shed 3 bases and J 8 bases; nucleotides not matched to a gene: 11. The CDR3: CASSPGQASERGYTF. The CDR3 DNA reads TGTGCCAGCTCACCGGGACAGGCGTCTGAACGAGGCTACACCTTC.

This chain joins TRBV7-3 and TRBJ2-5, with 9 bases that match TRBD2. V lost 5 bases to trimming and J lost 6 bases; unmatched junction nucleotides: 7. The length of the CDR3 is 14 residues. CDR1 is SGHTA, CDR2 FQGTGA, per germline. The chain's CDR3 is CASSPDSGGKTQYF. The DNA for the CDR3 is TGTGCCAGCAGCCCCGATAGCGGGGGTAAGACCCAGTACTTC.

This clonotype has just a few counts. The chain carries TRBV6-4 and TRBJ2-3, with 9 bases fitting TRBD2. CDR3 size: 16 residues. V trimming: 4 bases; J trimming: 3 bases; junction bases outside the gene matches: 8. CDR1 MRHNA and CDR2 SNTAGT come from the germline V gene. The CDR3: CASSGRSGSGTDTQYF. CDR3 sequence (DNA): TGTGCCAGCAGTGGCCGTAGCGGGAGTGGAACAGATACGCAGTATTTT.

Here the CDR3 reads CSASTTNEKLFF. CDR3 sequence (DNA): TGCAGTGCTAGCACAACTAATGAAAAACTGTTTTTT. This chain connects TRBV20-1 to TRBJ1-4; D unclear. Per the germline V gene, CDR1 is DFQATT and CDR2 is SNEGSKA (reference sequence). This CDR3 is 12 amino acids long. Trimming removed 3 bases from V and 0 bases from J, with 2 bases in between.